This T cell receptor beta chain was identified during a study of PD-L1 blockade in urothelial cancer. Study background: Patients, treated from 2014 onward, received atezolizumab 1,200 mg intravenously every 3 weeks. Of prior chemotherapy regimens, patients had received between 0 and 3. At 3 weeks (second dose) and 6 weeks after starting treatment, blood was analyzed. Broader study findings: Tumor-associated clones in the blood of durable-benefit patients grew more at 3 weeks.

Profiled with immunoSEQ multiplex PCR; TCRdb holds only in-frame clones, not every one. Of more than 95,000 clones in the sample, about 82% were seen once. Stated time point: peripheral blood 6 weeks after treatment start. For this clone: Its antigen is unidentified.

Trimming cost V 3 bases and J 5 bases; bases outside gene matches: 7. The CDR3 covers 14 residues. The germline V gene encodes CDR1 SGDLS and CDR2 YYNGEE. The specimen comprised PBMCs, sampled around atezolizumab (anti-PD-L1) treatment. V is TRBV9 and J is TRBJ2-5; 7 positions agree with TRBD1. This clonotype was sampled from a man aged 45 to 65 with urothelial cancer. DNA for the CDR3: TGTGCCAGCAGCGAACACAGGGGCTGGGAGACCCAGTACTTC. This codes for CASSEHRGWETQYF. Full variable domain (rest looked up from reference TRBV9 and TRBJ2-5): DSGVTQTPKHLITATGQRVTLRCSPRSGDLSVYWYQQSLDQGLQFLIQYYNGEERAKGNILERFSAQQFPDLHSELNLSSLELGDSALYFCASSEHRGWETQYFGPGTRLLVL.